The present T cell receptor (beta chain) was sequenced within a study of CD8 T cells in Susac syndrome. Whole-study results and caveats: A relatively small number of individuals underwent TCR sequencing and HLA analysis.

CDR1 is LGHDT and CDR2 is YNNKEL in the germline V gene (reference sequence). This CDR3 is 13 amino acids long. Trimming took 2 bases from V and 3 from J, leaving 8 bases between them. The RNA input was about 0.5 to 1 ug, and it was reverse transcribed with random hexamers. Multiplex PCR with immunoSEQ amplified the TCR beta CDR3 across 54 Vbeta and 13 Jbeta. TCRdb itself ran the immunoSEQ multiplex PCR reads through MiXCR, one entry per CDR3 protein. The table shows 150,000 to 200,000 distinct CDR3 sequences, with approximately 96% occurring only once. To note about this clonotype: Its antigen is unidentified.

This chain joins TRBV3-1 and TRBJ2-7; D gene uncertain. The sequenced sample was CD8+ T cells from PBMCs. The clonotype was recovered from a human donor with multiple sclerosis. The CDR3: CASSQSRNYEQYF. The CDR3, as DNA: TGTGCCAGCAGCCAATCAAGGAACTACGAGCAGTACTTC.